This TCR beta chain originates from a study of blood T cells in healthy people across ages. PCR was performed a second time for about 6 to 12 cycles using a sample-barcoded 5' primer and a J-beta primer mix. TCRdb re-derived calls from the 5' RACE reads in MiXCR, one entry per CDR3 protein. The sample has over 1,200,000 distinct CDR3 sequences, 59% seen once; the top ten hold over 5.5%. The CDR3 loop spans 14 amino acids. V was shortened by 3 bases and J by 0 bases, with 8 bases between the two germline ends. The material sequenced was blood. This rearrangement joins TRBV12-3 or TRBV12-4 to TRBJ1-1; no reliable D call. The TCR comes from a man aged 18 to 35 in good health. The DNA for the CDR3 is TGTGCCAGCAGTTTGCGGAATCTGAACACTGAAGCTTTCTTT. This encodes CASSLRNLNTEAFF.